The 3 T cell receptor beta chains below all came from one sample that was sequenced in a study of blood T cell repertoires in COVID-19 (TCRdb year 2020). Libraries were made using the immunoSEQ multiplex PCR assay. The table was pulled from immuneACCESS by TCRdb, which kept in-frame rearrangements only. Such tables lose some clones; where checked, under half of the loss comes from unresolved V genes, and the rest has no known cause. The sample has tens of thousands of clones on record, about 80% of them singletons. The top ten constitute 10% to 15% of the sample. The sequenced material came from peripheral blood. These receptors all stem from a human donor in a cohort sampled during active COVID-19.

In its sample, this clone was seen a few times. The J gene is TRBJ1-5, the V gene TRBV4-2, with D uncertain. Trimming shortened V by 1 base and J by 0 bases, and 13 bases separated the two germline ends. Per germline, CDR1 LGHNA and CDR2 YNFKEQ. This CDR3 is 17 amino acids long. This chain's CDR3 is CASSQVNVQYSNQPQHF. The CDR3 DNA reads as TGTGCCAGCAGCCAAGTTAACGTCCAGTATAGCAATCAGCCCCAGCATTTT.

This CDR3 reads CASSLEWTGATGELFF. CDR3 nucleotide sequence: TGTGCCAGCAGCTTAGAATGGACAGGAGCCACCGGGGAGCTGTTTTTT. The J gene is TRBJ2-2, the V gene TRBV7-9, with TRBD1 matching 7 bases. J gave up 4 bases and V 1 base, and 6 bases lay outside the gene matches. CDR3 length: 16 amino acids. Germline CDR1 and CDR2: SEHNR and FQNEAQ (reference sequence).

This chain uses TRBV5-8 with TRBJ1-1; D is ambiguous. This CDR3 is built from 14 residues. Germline lookup yields CDR1 SGHTS and CDR2 YDEGEE. Between the trimmed V and J ends, which lost 4 bases and 7 bases, there was a span of 17 bases. DNA of the CDR3: TGTGCCAGCAGCCCATGGGTGGGCTACGGTGAAGCTTTCTTT. It is translated as CASSPWVGYGEAFF.